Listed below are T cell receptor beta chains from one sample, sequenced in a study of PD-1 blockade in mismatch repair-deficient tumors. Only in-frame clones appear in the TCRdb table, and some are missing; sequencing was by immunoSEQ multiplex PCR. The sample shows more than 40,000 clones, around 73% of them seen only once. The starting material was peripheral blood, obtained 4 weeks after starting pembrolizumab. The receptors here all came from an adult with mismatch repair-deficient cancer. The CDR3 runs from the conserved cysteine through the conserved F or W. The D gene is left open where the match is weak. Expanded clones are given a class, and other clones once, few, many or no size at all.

CDR3 DNA: TGTGCCAGCAGCTTTAGGGGATCGAACACTGAAGCTTTCTTT; CDR3 protein: CASSFRGSNTEAFF; clone size: .; D gene: .; J gene: TRBJ1-1; V gene: TRBV11-3
CDR3 DNA: TGCGCCAGCAGCCAAGGAGTGTCAGGTTCCTATGGCTACACCTTC; CDR3 protein: CASSQGVSGSYGYTF; clone size: .; D gene: .; J gene: TRBJ1-2; V gene: TRBV4-1
CDR3 DNA: TGTGCCAGTAGTATACGGTCAGGTTTTTCGAACACTGAAGCTTTCTTT; CDR3 protein: CASSIRSGFSNTEAFF; clone size: few; D gene: .; J gene: TRBJ1-1; V gene: TRBV19
CDR3 DNA: TGTGCCAGCAGTTCCCCCCAAGGGGGTGGAGAGACCCAGTACTTC; CDR3 protein: CASSSPQGGGETQYF; clone size: .; D gene: .; J gene: TRBJ2-5; V gene: TRBV27
CDR3 DNA: TGCGCCAGCAGCGTAGGACAGGTCGGGGAGCTGTTTTTT; CDR3 protein: CASSVGQVGELFF; clone size: few; D gene: TRBD1; J gene: TRBJ2-2; V gene: TRBV5-1
CDR3 DNA: TGTGCCAGCAGGCCCGGGACTAGCTCCTACGAGCAGTACTTC; CDR3 protein: CASRPGTSSYEQYF; clone size: .; D gene: TRBD2; J gene: TRBJ2-7; V gene: TRBV27
CDR3 DNA: TGTGCCAGCAGTCCTGGGGAGGGCTCGTATGGCAATCAGCCCCAGCATTTT; CDR3 protein: CASSPGEGSYGNQPQHF; clone size: .; D gene: .; J gene: TRBJ1-5; V gene: TRBV28
CDR3 DNA: TGTGCCAGCAGTTTCGGAGGGGGGAGCCACTATGGCTACACCTTC; CDR3 protein: CASSFGGGSHYGYTF; clone size: large; D gene: .; J gene: TRBJ1-2; V gene: TRBV7-2
CDR3 DNA: TGTGCCAGCAGCGTGGCCGAAGGCGGGGGACAGGAAAAACTGTTTTTT; CDR3 protein: CASSVAEGGGQEKLFF; clone size: .; D gene: TRBD1; J gene: TRBJ1-4; V gene: TRBV9
CDR3 DNA: TGCGCCAGCAGCCCCGGTCGGCAGAACCCCTACGAGCAGTACTTC; CDR3 protein: CASSPGRQNPYEQYF; clone size: .; D gene: .; J gene: TRBJ2-7; V gene: TRBV5-1
CDR3 DNA: TGTGCCAGCAGTGATGACAGGGCGAAGGGTCTGTACGAGCAGTACTTC; CDR3 protein: CASSDDRAKGLYEQYF; clone size: few; D gene: TRBD1; J gene: TRBJ2-7; V gene: TRBV27
CDR3 DNA: TGTGCCAGCAGCCCTCCACAGGGGAAAGAGACCCAGTACTTC; CDR3 protein: CASSPPQGKETQYF; clone size: few; D gene: TRBD1; J gene: TRBJ2-5; V gene: TRBV5-4
CDR3 DNA: TGTGCCAGCAGGTCGGGACAGGGGGCTTCAGATACGCAGTATTTT; CDR3 protein: CASRSGQGASDTQYF; clone size: .; D gene: TRBD1; J gene: TRBJ2-3; V gene: TRBV5-4
CDR3 DNA: TGTGCCAGCAGCTTGGAACGGGAAGCTTTCTTT; CDR3 protein: CASSLEREAFF; clone size: .; D gene: .; J gene: TRBJ1-1; V gene: TRBV11-3
CDR3 DNA: TGTGCCAGCAGTTTGGGGAGGGCCATAAATGAGCAGTTCTTC; CDR3 protein: CASSLGRAINEQFF; clone size: .; D gene: TRBD2; J gene: TRBJ2-1; V gene: TRBV27
CDR3 DNA: TGTGCCAGCTCACCCGGGACTTCGAACACTGAAGCTTTCTTT; CDR3 protein: CASSPGTSNTEAFF; clone size: .; D gene: .; J gene: TRBJ1-1; V gene: TRBV18
CDR3 DNA: TGCAGCGGGGGGACCCCTCAGGCCCCTGAAGCTTTCTTT; CDR3 protein: CSGGTPQAPEAFF; clone size: .; D gene: .; J gene: TRBJ1-1; V gene: TRBV29-1
CDR3 DNA: TGTGCCAGCAGCATAGCGACAGGTGCAACTAATGAAAAACTGTTTTTT; CDR3 protein: CASSIATGATNEKLFF; clone size: once; D gene: .; J gene: TRBJ1-4; V gene: TRBV7-2
CDR3 DNA: TGTGCCAGTAGTATCTTGGCTAACTATGGCTACACCTTC; CDR3 protein: CASSILANYGYTF; clone size: .; D gene: .; J gene: TRBJ1-2; V gene: TRBV19
CDR3 DNA: TGTGCCAGCAGCTTAGTTGGGAGGACAAAAAACATTCAGTACTTC; CDR3 protein: CASSLVGRTKNIQYF; clone size: once; D gene: .; J gene: TRBJ2-4; V gene: TRBV7-2
CDR3 DNA: TGTGCCAGCTCACCTATGGACAACTATGGCTACACCTTC; CDR3 protein: CASSPMDNYGYTF; clone size: .; D gene: .; J gene: TRBJ1-2; V gene: TRBV18
CDR3 DNA: TGCGCCAGCAGCCTAGGACAGGGCTATGGCTACACCTTC; CDR3 protein: CASSLGQGYGYTF; clone size: .; D gene: TRBD1; J gene: TRBJ1-2; V gene: TRBV4-1
CDR3 DNA: TGTGCCAGCATTCCTGGACTAGCCGGAGATACGCAGTATTTT; CDR3 protein: CASIPGLAGDTQYF; clone size: .; D gene: TRBD2; J gene: TRBJ2-3; V gene: TRBV2
CDR3 DNA: TGCGCCAGCAGCCAAGCAACTTTACCCTCCTACAATGAGCAGTTCTTC; CDR3 protein: CASSQATLPSYNEQFF; clone size: .; D gene: .; J gene: TRBJ2-1; V gene: TRBV4-1
CDR3 DNA: TGTGCCAGCAGCTTAGAGGGGGGAGCCCCGCGGGGGGAGCAGTTCTTC; CDR3 protein: CASSLEGGAPRGEQFF; clone size: .; D gene: .; J gene: TRBJ2-1; V gene: TRBV7-6
CDR3 DNA: TGTGCCTGGAGTCGTTCTTCGAACACCGGGGAGCTGTTTTTT; CDR3 protein: CAWSRSSNTGELFF; clone size: .; D gene: .; J gene: TRBJ2-2; V gene: TRBV30
CDR3 DNA: TGTGCCAGCAGCCACAGGGGGGAGAACACTGAAGCTTTCTTT; CDR3 protein: CASSHRGENTEAFF; clone size: .; D gene: TRBD1; J gene: TRBJ1-1; V gene: TRBV27
CDR3 DNA: TGTGCCAGCAGCGCCGCCTACGAGCAGTACTTC; CDR3 protein: CASSAAYEQYF; clone size: .; D gene: .; J gene: TRBJ2-7; V gene: TRBV7-6
CDR3 DNA: TGTGCCAGTAGTATTAGTGGGACCTACTCTGGAAACACCATATATTTT; CDR3 protein: CASSISGTYSGNTIYF; clone size: few; D gene: .; J gene: TRBJ1-3; V gene: TRBV19
CDR3 DNA: TGTGCCAGCTCACCCCAGGGGGCGACCTCCTCTGAGCAGTACTTC; CDR3 protein: CASSPQGATSSEQYF; clone size: .; D gene: TRBD1; J gene: TRBJ2-7; V gene: TRBV18
CDR3 DNA: TGCGCCAGCAGCTTGGACGGGGGCATGAGCGAAAAACTGTTTTTT; CDR3 protein: CASSLDGGMSEKLFF; clone size: few; D gene: .; J gene: TRBJ1-4; V gene: TRBV5-1
CDR3 DNA: TGTGCCAGCAGCTTAGGTCTCGAACGGGGGAATATTAACAATGAGCAGTTCTTC; CDR3 protein: CASSLGLERGNINNEQFF; clone size: .; D gene: .; J gene: TRBJ2-1; V gene: TRBV11-3
CDR3 DNA: TGTGCCAGCAGACCACAGGGACTAACCAGCTATGGCTACACCTTC; CDR3 protein: CASRPQGLTSYGYTF; clone size: .; D gene: .; J gene: TRBJ1-2; V gene: TRBV6-5